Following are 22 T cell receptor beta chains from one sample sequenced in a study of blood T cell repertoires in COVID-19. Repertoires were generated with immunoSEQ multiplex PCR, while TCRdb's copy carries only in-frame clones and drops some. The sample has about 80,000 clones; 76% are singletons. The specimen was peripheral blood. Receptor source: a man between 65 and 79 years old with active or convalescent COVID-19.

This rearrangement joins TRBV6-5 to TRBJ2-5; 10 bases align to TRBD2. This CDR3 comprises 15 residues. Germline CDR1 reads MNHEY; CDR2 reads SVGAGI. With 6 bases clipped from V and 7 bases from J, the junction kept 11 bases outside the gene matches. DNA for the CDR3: TGTGCCAGCAGCCCAACCGGGAGCGGGGGGGTGACCCAGTACTTC. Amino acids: CASSPTGSGGVTQYF.

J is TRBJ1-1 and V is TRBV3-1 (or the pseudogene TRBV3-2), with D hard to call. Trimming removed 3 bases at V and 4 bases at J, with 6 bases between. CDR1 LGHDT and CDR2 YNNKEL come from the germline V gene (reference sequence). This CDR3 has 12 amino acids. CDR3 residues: CASSHVSTEAFF. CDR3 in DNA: TGTGCCAGCAGCCATGTCAGCACTGAAGCTTTCTTT.

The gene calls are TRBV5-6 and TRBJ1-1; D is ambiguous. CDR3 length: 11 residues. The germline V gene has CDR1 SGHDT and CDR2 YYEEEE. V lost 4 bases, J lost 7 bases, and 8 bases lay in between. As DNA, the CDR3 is TGTGCCAGCAGCGTATCGGTTGAAGCTTTCTTT. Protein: CASSVSVEAFF.

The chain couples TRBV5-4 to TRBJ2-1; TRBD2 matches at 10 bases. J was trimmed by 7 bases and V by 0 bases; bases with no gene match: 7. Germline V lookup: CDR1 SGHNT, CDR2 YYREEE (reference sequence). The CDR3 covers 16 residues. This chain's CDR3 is CASSLALAGGLNEQFF. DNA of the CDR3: TGTGCCAGCAGCTTGGCCTTAGCGGGGGGACTAAATGAGCAGTTCTTC.

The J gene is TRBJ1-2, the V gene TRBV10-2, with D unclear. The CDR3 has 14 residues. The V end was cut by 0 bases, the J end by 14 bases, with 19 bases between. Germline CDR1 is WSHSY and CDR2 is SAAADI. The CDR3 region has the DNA TGCGCCAGCAGTGAGTCGATTTCGGGTGCGGTCTTGACCTTC. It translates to CASSESISGAVLTF.

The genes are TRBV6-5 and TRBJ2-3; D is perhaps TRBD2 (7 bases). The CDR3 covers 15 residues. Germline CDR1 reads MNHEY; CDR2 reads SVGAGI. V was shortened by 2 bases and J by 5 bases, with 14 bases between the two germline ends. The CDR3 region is CASSYEAGAGDTQYF. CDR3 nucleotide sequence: TGTGCCAGCAGTTACGAGGCGGGGGCTGGAGATACGCAGTATTTT.

The CDR3 DNA sequence: TGTGCCAGCAGTCGGACACAGAACACTGAAGCTTTCTTT. This codes for CASSRTQNTEAFF. The rearrangement joins TRBV6-5 to TRBJ1-1, with D tentatively TRBD1 (5 bases). The CDR3 contains 13 residues. Germline assignment: CDR1 MNHEY and CDR2 SVGAGI. The V and J ends lost 5 bases and 1 base respectively, with 8 bases between them.

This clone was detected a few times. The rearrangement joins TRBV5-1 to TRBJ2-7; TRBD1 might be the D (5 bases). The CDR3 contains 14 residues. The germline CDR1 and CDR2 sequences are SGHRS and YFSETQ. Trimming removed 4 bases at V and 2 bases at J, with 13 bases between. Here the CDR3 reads CASSGSREPYEQYF. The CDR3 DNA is TGCGCCAGCAGCGGATCCAGGGAACCCTACGAGCAGTACTTC.

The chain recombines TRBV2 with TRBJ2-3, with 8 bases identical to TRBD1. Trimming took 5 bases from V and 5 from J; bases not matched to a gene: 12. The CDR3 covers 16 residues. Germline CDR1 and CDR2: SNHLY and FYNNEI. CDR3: CASSLDRGKTGDTQYF. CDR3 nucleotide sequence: TGTGCCAGCAGTCTCGACAGGGGAAAAACGGGAGATACGCAGTATTTT.

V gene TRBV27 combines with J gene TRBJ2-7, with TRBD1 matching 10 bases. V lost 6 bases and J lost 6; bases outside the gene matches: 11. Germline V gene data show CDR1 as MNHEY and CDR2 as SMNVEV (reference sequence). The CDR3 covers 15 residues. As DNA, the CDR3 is TGTGCCAGCAGCCCCAACGGGGACAGGGGTGGCGAGCAGTACTTC. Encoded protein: CASSPNGDRGGEQYF.

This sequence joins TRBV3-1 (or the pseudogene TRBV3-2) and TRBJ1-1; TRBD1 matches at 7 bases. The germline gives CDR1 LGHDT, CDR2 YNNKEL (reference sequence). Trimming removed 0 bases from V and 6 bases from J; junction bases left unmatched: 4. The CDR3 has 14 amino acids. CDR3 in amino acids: CASSQEGTVAEAFF. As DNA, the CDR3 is TGTGCCAGCAGCCAAGAAGGGACAGTCGCTGAAGCTTTCTTT.

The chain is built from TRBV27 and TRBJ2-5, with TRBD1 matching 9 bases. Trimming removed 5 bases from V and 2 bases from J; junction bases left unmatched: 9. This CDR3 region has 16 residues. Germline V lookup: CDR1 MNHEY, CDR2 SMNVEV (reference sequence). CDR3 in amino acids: CASSQPTGQGQETQYF. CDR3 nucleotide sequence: TGTGCCAGCAGTCAGCCAACAGGACAGGGGCAAGAGACCCAGTACTTC.

Written as DNA, the CDR3 is TGTGCCAGCAGCGTCGGACTAGCGGGGGGCCGGTACCAAGAGACCCAGTACTTC. This sequence encodes CASSVGLAGGRYQETQYF. The J gene is TRBJ2-5, the V gene TRBV9, with 14 nucleotides matching TRBD2. CDR1 is SGDLS and CDR2 is YYNGEE in the germline V gene. The CDR3 length is 18 residues. After removal of 2 bases from V and 0 bases from J, the junction contained 6 bases not matched to a gene. Looking up the rest from reference TRBV9 and TRBJ2-5 gives the full variable domain: DSGVTQTPKHLITATGQRVTLRCSPRSGDLSVYWYQQSLDQGLQFLIQYYNGEERAKGNILERFSAQQFPDLHSELNLSSLELGDSALYFCASSVGLAGGRYQETQYFGPGTRLLVL.

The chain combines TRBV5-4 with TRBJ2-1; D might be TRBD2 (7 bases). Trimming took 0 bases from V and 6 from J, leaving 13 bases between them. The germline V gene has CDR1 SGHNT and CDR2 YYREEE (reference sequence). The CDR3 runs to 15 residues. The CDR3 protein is CASSLVGGRVNEQFF. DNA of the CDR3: TGTGCCAGCAGCTTGGTCGGGGGGCGGGTCAATGAGCAGTTCTTC.

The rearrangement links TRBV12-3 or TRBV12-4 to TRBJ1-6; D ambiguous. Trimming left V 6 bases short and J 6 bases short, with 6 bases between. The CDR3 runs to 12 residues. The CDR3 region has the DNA TGTGCCAGCAGGCGCGGTAATTCACCCCTCCACTTT. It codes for CASRRGNSPLHF.

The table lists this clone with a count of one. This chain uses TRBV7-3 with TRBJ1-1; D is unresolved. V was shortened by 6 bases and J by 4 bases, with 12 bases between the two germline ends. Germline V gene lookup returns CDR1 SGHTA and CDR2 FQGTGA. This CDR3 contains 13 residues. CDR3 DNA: TGTGCCAGCAGTTCGATGGAGGGCACTGAAGCTTTCTTT. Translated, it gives CASSSMEGTEAFF.

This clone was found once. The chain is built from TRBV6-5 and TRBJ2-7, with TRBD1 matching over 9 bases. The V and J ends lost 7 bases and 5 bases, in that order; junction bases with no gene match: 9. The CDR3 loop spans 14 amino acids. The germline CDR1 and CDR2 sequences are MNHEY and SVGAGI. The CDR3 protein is CASIAGDRANEQYF. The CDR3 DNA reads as TGTGCCAGCATCGCGGGGGACAGGGCCAACGAGCAGTACTTC.

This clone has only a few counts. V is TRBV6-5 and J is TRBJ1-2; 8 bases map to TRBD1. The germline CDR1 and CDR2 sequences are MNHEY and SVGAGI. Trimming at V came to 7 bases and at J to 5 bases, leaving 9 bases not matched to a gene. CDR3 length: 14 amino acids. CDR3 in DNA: TGTGCCAGCAATTCTGCAGGGGGCTGGTATGGCTACACCTTC. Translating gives CASNSAGGWYGYTF.

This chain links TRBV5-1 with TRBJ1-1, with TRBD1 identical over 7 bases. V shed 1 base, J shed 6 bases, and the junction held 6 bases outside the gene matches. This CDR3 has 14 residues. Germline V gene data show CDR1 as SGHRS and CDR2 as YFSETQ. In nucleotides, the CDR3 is TGCGCCAGCAGCTTGACAGGGGCTTTTGCTGAAGCTTTCTTT. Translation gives CASSLTGAFAEAFF. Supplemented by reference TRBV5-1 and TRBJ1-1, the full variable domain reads KAGVTQTPRYLIKTRGQQVTLSCSPISGHRSVSWYQQTPGQGLQFLFEYFSETQRNKGNFPGRFSGRQFSNSRSEMNVSTLELGDSALYLCASSLTGAFAEAFFGQGTRLTVV.

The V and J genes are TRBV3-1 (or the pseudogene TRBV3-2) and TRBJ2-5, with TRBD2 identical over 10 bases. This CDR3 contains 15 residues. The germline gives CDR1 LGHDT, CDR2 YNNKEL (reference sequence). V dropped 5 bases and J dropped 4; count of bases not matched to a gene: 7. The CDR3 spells CASSERGGPGETQYF. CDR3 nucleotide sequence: TGTGCCAGCAGCGAGCGGGGGGGCCCCGGAGAGACCCAGTACTTC.

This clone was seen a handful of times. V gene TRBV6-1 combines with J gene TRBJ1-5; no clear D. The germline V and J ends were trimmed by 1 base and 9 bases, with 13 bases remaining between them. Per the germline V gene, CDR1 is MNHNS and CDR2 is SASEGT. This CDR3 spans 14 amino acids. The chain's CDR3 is CASSEGSTRGPQHF. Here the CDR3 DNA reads TGTGCCAGCAGTGAAGGATCGACTCGGGGGCCCCAGCATTTT.

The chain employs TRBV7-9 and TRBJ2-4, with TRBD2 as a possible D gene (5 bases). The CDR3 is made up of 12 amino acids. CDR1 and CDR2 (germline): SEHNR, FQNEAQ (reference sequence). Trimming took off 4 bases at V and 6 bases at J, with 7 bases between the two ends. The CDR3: CASSSEGNIQYF. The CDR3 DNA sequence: TGTGCCAGCAGCTCTGAGGGAAACATTCAGTACTTC.